This TCR beta chain comes out of a study of T-cell reconstitution after alpha-beta-depleted transplantation in children. Per germline, CDR1 DFQATT and CDR2 SNEGSKA (reference sequence). The CDR3 runs 12 residues. Trimming left V 2 bases short and J 2 bases short, with 7 bases between. In its sample, this clonotype was seen many times. The antigen is unknown. Study observations and caveats: Most T-cell counts and diversity one year after the transplant came from T cells that were newly produced. After transplant, at about two months, alpha-beta T cells were reportedly derived from several hundred expanded graft clones. Diversity of TCRbeta at day 60 was high in some patients, arising from surviving recipient T cells and thymic progenitors.

Preparing the TCRbeta library involved the use of unique molecular identifiers. MiXCR, run by TCRdb on the PCR reads, gives a single entry per CDR3 protein. The sample has roughly 30,000 distinct CDR3 sequences, 6% to 8.5% seen once. This TCR was recovered from a child under two years old who had a stem cell transplant for acute myeloid leukemia, so the T cells may come from the graft donor. The V and J genes are TRBV20-1 and TRBJ2-7; possible D gene TRBD2, 5 bases. The material was peripheral blood, obtained 60 days after TCRalphabeta/CD19-depleted stem cell transplant. The CDR3 DNA is TGCAGTGCTAGACGAGGGACCTACGAGCAGTACTTC. Protein product: CSARRGTYEQYF.